The TCR beta chain described here comes from a study of cytomegalovirus exposure and HLA in healthy donors listed by TCRdb under 2017. Notes on the research overall: An earlier analysis of several hundred of the donors reported 276 Gb of sequence data and 95 million to 130 million unique TCR beta sequences obtained from approximately 180 million T cells. About 300 gigabases of sequencing data and approximately 84 million unique TCR sequences were included in an early release covering under 650 HLA-typed donors. Of the 350 to 450 genotyped donors, 65% to 90% were placed in the genetic ancestry cluster associated with self-reported Caucasian donors. The study was designed to test whether signatures of past pathogen exposure could be identified by cataloging public T cell receptors. The study used immunosequencing to profile the T cell repertoires of some 600 subjects and linked those repertoires to cytomegalovirus serostatus. Besides the first cohort of 550 to 750 subjects, a separate validation cohort made up of over 100 different subjects was used. The study combined high-throughput TCR immunosequencing, statistical association of individual TCRs with disease status, and machine learning to predict cytomegalovirus infection status. A later analysis re-examined previously published TCR beta repertoires from about 670 donors and added high-resolution HLA genotyping to investigate patterns of TCR occurrence. Rather than drawing on any new phenotypic data, the later analysis identified candidate immune exposures from TCR beta sequences and the way those sequences occurred across donors. An earlier analysis of roughly 600 of the donors used high-throughput TCR beta sequencing to judge whether each TCR beta V gene segment behaved as functional or pseudogenic. Donor age, sex, ethnicity and CMV serostatus were collected together with the repertoire data. In a later genetic analysis, genome-wide SNP genotypes for about 55% of the 666 donors were used, and that subset was treated as a discovery cohort. Every discovery cohort repertoire had been produced on one sequencing platform. HLA typing covered class I and class II loci at four-digit resolution. Typing coverage varied by locus: about 629-630 donors for A, B, C, DRB1 and DQB1; roughly 500 for DQA1; some 610 for DPA1; 450 to 480 for DPB1. A handful of DR-DQ haplotypes were handled as single units for association and clustering because linkage in the cohort was strong. Across 300 to 500 genotyped donors of the cohort, an average of 235,054 unique TCR beta nucleotide sequences per donor were sequenced, and 15% to 20% of those sequences were non-productive.

Receptors were amplified or captured by the immunoSEQ multiplex PCR assay. The multiplex PCR relied on a mix of 60 forward primers for TCR Vbeta segments and 13 reverse primers for TCR Jbeta segments. The CDR3 region of rearranged TCR beta genes was amplified from genomic DNA by a multiplex PCR assay. On the Illumina HiSeq System, the amplified TCR beta libraries were sequenced as 87-base-pair reads. Regarding the original processing steps: In a later analysis, roughly 80 million unique TCR beta chains were counted across the 690 or so repertoires, and roughly 10 million of these chains were shared by at least two donors. To remove PCR and sequencing errors, raw reads were error-corrected and collapsed into unique sequences using a nearest-neighbor algorithm that merged closely related sequences. To assign V, D and J gene segments, CDR3 sequences were aligned to IMGT reference sequences. For a sequence to be retained, at least a six-nucleotide match to both a V gene segment and a J gene segment was required. Rearrangements were classified as productive when the CDR3 lacked stop codons and remained in frame with V and J, and all other rearrangements were classified as non-productive. CDR3 was defined by IMGT convention, running from the second conserved V-encoded cysteine to the conserved J-encoded phenylalanine. Sequences without an unambiguous match to a single V gene segment were excluded from the earlier analysis of about 640 of the donors. In an earlier analysis of 587 of the donors, V segments were called functional above 56.7% productive rearrangements and were called segregating when the between-donor standard deviation exceeded 5%. A statistical classification framework was developed to diagnose cytomegalovirus status using the catalog of TCR beta chain sequences. In a later analysis, V and J genes were assigned by comparing TCR nucleotide sequences against IMGT/GENE-DB human TR gene sequences. In a later analysis, CDR3 sequences and most-parsimonious VDJ recombination scenarios were assigned using the TCRdist pipeline. In a later analysis, every TCR beta chain was defined by the combination of its CDR3 amino acid sequence and its V-gene family, and reads without a unique V-gene family were dropped. As a way to deal with suspected cross-contamination and a sequencing artifact, a later analysis dropped nearly 600 nucleotide sequences that were highly shared and had low generation probability. In a later analysis, a clonal expansion index was calculated for each public chain from normalized within-repertoire ranks of inferred template counts. Generation probabilities in a later analysis came from a VDJ recombination model fitted to out-of-frame rearrangements, and those results were checked against IGoR. Hypergeometric tests were used in a later analysis to score TCR-TCR, TCR-HLA and TCR-CMV co-occurrence, with a repertoire-size bias correction applied to the TCR pairs. A later analysis estimated false discovery rates by permuting HLA or CMV assignments 20 times. A later analysis grouped co-occurring TCRs with DBSCAN, adding TCRdist sequence similarity when clustering within HLA-allele-positive subsets. For co-occurrence clustering, repertoires with fewer than 30,000 or more than 120,000 public chains were excluded, along with four or five repertoires with anomalous nucleotide sharing. The clones in this table, taken by TCRdb from immuneACCESS, are in-frame only. Not every clone is retained; where verified, under half of the shortfall comes from an unresolved V gene, and the cause of the rest is unknown. V and J calls and clone size follow that table, whereas D and trimming were derived from the DNA. The sample table lists about 140,000 clones, 70% of them with a count of one. Approximately 1.6% of the sample comes from the top ten.

In total, just over 650 healthy bone marrow donors made up the cohort. All cohort members were sampled while nominally healthy, although unrecorded immune exposures were likely present. The donor tested CMV seronegative, placing the donor among the 300 to 400 seronegative members of the cohort. Every donor gave a peripheral blood sample, and the peripheral blood mononuclear cells from that sample were used for TCR beta sequencing. The Qiagen DNeasy Blood Extraction Kit was used to extract genomic DNA from the blood cell samples. Including cysteine and phenylalanine, the CDR3 has 16 amino acids. The only DNA kept is the CDR3, 48 bases in frame from the first base. Trimming removed 5 bases from V and 0 bases from J, leaving 11 bases between the germline ends. Reading the germline V gene gives CDR1 SGHTA and CDR2 FQGNSA. The count of this clone is one. Its target antigen remains unknown. Base qualities are not at hand, and no much larger clone is one base apart.

Study-wide conclusions, independent of this receptor: HLA typing was unavailable for some donors at each locus, so association tests used only the typed subset. Over 15 rarely observed V segments, including chromosome 9 orphons, were excluded from the earlier analysis of approximately 500 of the donors because counts were too low. The cohort was sequenced for TCR beta chains only, and without alpha or paired-chain data the features that could be detected were limited. Roughly uniform sequencing depth across donors was assumed in presence/absence analyses, although this assumption may not hold. A later analysis found that TCR association rates varied across HLA loci, with DRB1 alleles showing the most associated TCRs and HLA-C alleles the fewest. A cluster of highly shared sequence variants was judged likely to represent a technical artifact of the sequencing pipeline. Across donors, most TCR sequences were observed very rarely, whereas some public TCRs were present in many individuals. Most CMV-associated TCR beta chains appeared to be HLA-restricted in a later analysis, and the HLA associations seemed to be driven largely by CMV exposure. For the cohort, immune exposure information was limited to CMV serostatus. A later genetic analysis reported fewer N-insertions in productive TCRs among donors in an Asian-associated ancestry cluster than the roughly 700-donor mean. In vitro tests confirmed that a few of the cytomegalovirus-associated TCR beta chains recognize cytomegalovirus antigens. Some IMGT-functional V segments, including TRBV6-2 and TRBV6-3, could not be distinguished by the 87-base-pair reads and were therefore excluded. The authors suggested that the approach could potentially be generalized to other disease states and immunological phenotypes. V-gene and J-gene trimming of TCR beta chains was associated with a missense DCLRE1C variant in a later genetic analysis, and the association was replicated in an independent cohort. When HLA alleles, especially DR and DQ, strongly co-occurred, TCR associations were difficult to assign to individual alleles. Linkage disequilibrium might explain the correlated functional status among segregating V segments, but an unknown experimental factor could not be excluded. In an earlier analysis of approximately 590 of the donors, most TCR beta V segments appeared in productive rearrangements about 87% or about 30% of the time, broadly matching IMGT annotations. A later analysis associated 15,000 to 20,000 TCR beta sequences with specific HLA alleles at a false discovery rate of 0.05. A further reported finding was that TCR beta sequences accurately predicted the HLA-A and HLA-B alleles for most subjects in the first cohort. Cytomegalovirus status was reported to be diagnosed by the classifier with high specificity and sensitivity in both the original and validation cohorts. In the study, some 160 TCR beta chains were listed as associated with cytomegalovirus. In a later analysis, HLA-associated TCR beta chains were found to be more clonally expanded and to have lower generation probabilities than equally common non-associated chains. A later analysis reported that several top co-occurrence clusters appeared linked to parvovirus B19, influenza, CMV and Epstein-Barr virus.

The chain joins TRBV7-2 to TRBJ1-6, with the D segment identity uncertain. Sequenced input: PBMCs. The receptor's source is a woman aged 25 to 45 in good health and CMV-seronegative. The DNA sequence is given as TGTGCCAGCAGCCACGAGGCGACCTCCTATAATTCACCCCTCCACTTT. Its protein product is CASSHEATSYNSPLHF. The CDR3 plus the reference TRBV7-2 and TRBJ1-6 genes for the other parts give the full variable domain: GAGVSQSPSNKVTEKGKDVELRCDPISGHTALYWYRQSLGQGLEFLIYFQGNSAPDKSGLPSDRFSAERTGGSVSTLTIQRTQQEDSAVYLCASSHEATSYNSPLHFGNGTRLTVT.